This T cell receptor beta chain was identified during a study of T cells in Graves' hyperthyroidism and ophthalmopathy. This clonotype was observed a few times. This CDR3 region has 14 residues. CDR1 SGHRS and CDR2 YFSETQ come from the germline V gene. The V end was cut by 0 bases, the J end by 1 base, with 8 bases between. Authors of the study amplified TCR beta CDR3 regions from RNA transcripts. With the HTBI primer set, the TCR CDR3 went through a first round of RT-PCR. TCRdb ran MiXCR on the multiplex PCR reads and lists one entry per CDR3 protein. The repertoire consists of a few hundred thousand distinct CDR3 sequences, with 15% to 20% occurring once and the leading ten covering 35% to 40%.

Sample: blood. The receptor's source is a man in his forties or fifties with Graves' ophthalmopathy. The chain couples TRBV5-1 to TRBJ2-7; D not certain. CDR3 sequence: CASSLADLSYEQYF. For the CDR3, the DNA is TGCGCCAGCAGCTTGGCGGACCTTTCCTACGAGCAGTACTTC. Supplemented by reference TRBV5-1 and TRBJ2-7, the full variable domain reads KAGVTQTPRYLIKTRGQQVTLSCSPISGHRSVSWYQQTPGQGLQFLFEYFSETQRNKGNFPGRFSGRQFSNSRSEMNVSTLELGDSALYLCASSLADLSYEQYFGPGTRLTVT.